These T cell receptor beta chains were read from a single sample in a study of T-cell memory formation after mild COVID-19. TCRdb re-derived calls from the 5' RACE reads in MiXCR, one entry per CDR3 protein. The repertoire includes 450,000 or so distinct CDR3 sequences, 20% of them detected once, and 7.5% to 9.5% sits in the top ten. What was sequenced was PBMCs or a T cell subset sorted from them (not recorded which). The source is an adult woman who had mild COVID-19 (a few samples of this study predate the infection). Cell type and time point are not known. Each CDR3 is given with its conserved first and last residue. A D gene is named only where the DNA matches it firmly. Clone size is shown for a subset of rows, as once, few, many or a class of expanded clone.

V gene	J gene	CDR3 length	clone size	D gene	CDR3 protein	CDR3 DNA
TRBV7-9	TRBJ1-1	14	.	.	CASSGQQGHTEAFF	TGTGCCAGCAGCGGCCAACAGGGTCATACTGAAGCTTTCTTT
TRBV9	TRBJ2-4	14	.	.	CASSVAPEKNIQYF	TGTGCCAGCAGCGTAGCTCCAGAGAAAAACATTCAGTACTTC
TRBV12-3/TRBV12-4	TRBJ1-1	14	.	.	CASSPWTGGTEAFF	TGTGCCAGCAGCCCTTGGACGGGGGGCACTGAAGCTTTCTTT
TRBV20-1	TRBJ2-7	15	few	TRBD2	CSARLLAGPTWEQYF	TGCAGTGCTAGACTACTAGCGGGGCCGACTTGGGAGCAGTACTTC
TRBV7-9	TRBJ1-1	15	few	.	CASSLADRRNTEAFF	TGTGCCAGCAGCTTAGCCGACAGGAGGAACACTGAAGCTTTCTTT
TRBV24-1	TRBJ2-7	14	.	.	CATSATGTGSVQYF	TGTGCCACCAGCGCAACCGGGACGGGGTCGGTGCAGTACTTC
TRBV20-1	TRBJ1-2	15	.	.	CSARENSPGGYGYTF	TGCAGTGCTAGAGAAAACAGCCCAGGAGGCTATGGCTACACCTTC
TRBV12-3/TRBV12-4	TRBJ2-5	13	.	.	CASSMGDQETQYF	TGTGCCAGCTCCATGGGGGACCAAGAGACCCAGTACTTC
TRBV27	TRBJ1-1	14	.	.	CASRSWGGNKEAFF	TGTGCCAGCAGATCCTGGGGAGGCAACAAAGAGGCTTTCTTT
TRBV7-2	TRBJ1-6	15	many	.	CASSLVKANNSPLHF	TGTGCCAGCAGCTTAGTAAAGGCGAATAATTCACCCCTCCACTTT
TRBV4-2	TRBJ2-1	15	.	TRBD2	CASSQASGGYNEQFF	TGTGCCAGCAGCCAAGCTAGCGGGGGCTACAATGAGCAGTTCTTC
TRBV27	TRBJ2-2	14	few	.	CASSWGGGTGELFF	TGTGCCAGCAGCTGGGGCGGCGGCACCGGGGAGCTGTTTTTT
TRBV6-5	TRBJ1-5	13	.	.	CASSYQGNQPQHF	TGTGCCAGCAGCTACCAGGGTAATCAGCCCCAGCATTTT
TRBV18	TRBJ1-2	18	.	TRBD1	CASSPRTGQGNRAYGYTF	TGTGCCAGCTCACCACGGACGGGACAGGGGAATCGTGCCTATGGCTACACCTTC
TRBV5-1	TRBJ1-3	15	few	.	CASSLEAGAGNTIYF	TGCGCCAGCAGCTTGGAGGCAGGGGCTGGAAACACCATATATTTT
TRBV5-1	TRBJ2-5	15	many	.	CASSWTDPSQETQYF	TGCGCCAGCAGCTGGACAGATCCCAGCCAAGAGACCCAGTACTTC
TRBV12-3/TRBV12-4	TRBJ1-1	13	few	.	CASSRQKNTEAFF	TGTGCCAGCAGTAGACAGAAGAACACTGAAGCTTTCTTT
TRBV4-1	TRBJ2-7	15	few	TRBD2	CASSQVALAGGEQYF	TGCGCCAGCAGCCAAGTTGCACTAGCGGGGGGCGAGCAGTACTTC
TRBV30	TRBJ2-1	15	few	TRBD2	CAWSLLAGSYNEQFF	TGTGCCTGGAGTTTGTTAGCGGGCTCCTACAATGAGCAGTTCTTC
TRBV18	TRBJ2-3	16	few	.	CASSPRGTTSTDTQYF	TGTGCCAGCTCACCGCGGGGGACAACAAGCACAGATACGCAGTATTTT
TRBV4-1	TRBJ1-1	15	.	TRBD1	CASSRGDRVGTEAFF	TGCGCCAGCAGCCGAGGAGACAGGGTTGGCACTGAAGCTTTCTTT
TRBV20-1	TRBJ2-7	15	.	TRBD2	CSALDGGRSSYEQYF	TGCAGTGCTCTTGACGGGGGGAGAAGCTCCTACGAGCAGTACTTC
TRBV12-3/TRBV12-4	TRBJ2-3	17	few	.	CASSLAGGARGIGTQYF	TGTGCCAGCAGTTTAGCGGGGGGAGCCCGGGGGATTGGTACGCAGTATTTT
TRBV20-1	TRBJ1-1	18	.	.	CSARSPFYSEVMNTEAFF	TGCAGTGCTAGATCCCCTTTTTACAGCGAGGTGATGAACACTGAAGCTTTCTTT
TRBV15	TRBJ2-1	18	few	TRBD1	CATSRGINTGGKGNEQFF	TGTGCCACCAGCAGAGGGATCAATACAGGGGGCAAGGGAAATGAGCAGTTCTTC
TRBV29-1	TRBJ2-1	11	.	.	CSVVPDLEQFF	TGCAGCGTTGTGCCGGACTTGGAGCAGTTCTTC
TRBV11-2	TRBJ1-5	18	.	TRBD1	CASSLEAGTDHSNQPQHF	TGTGCCAGCAGCTTAGAGGCGGGGACAGATCATAGCAATCAGCCCCAGCATTTT
TRBV25-1	TRBJ2-2	15	few	TRBD2	CASSESGAGTGELFF	TGTGCCAGCAGTGAAAGCGGGGCGGGCACCGGGGAGCTGTTTTTT
TRBV4-2	TRBJ2-7	19	.	TRBD2	CASSQDSYAGLAPMYEQYF	TGTGCCAGCAGCCAAGATTCGTATGCTGGACTAGCCCCAATGTACGAGCAGTACTTC
TRBV7-2	TRBJ2-4	16	.	TRBD2	CASSLAGSGVKGVQYF	TGTGCCAGCAGCTTAGCAGGCAGCGGGGTTAAAGGCGTTCAGTACTTC
TRBV6-4	TRBJ2-1	15	few	TRBD2	CASSPLAGTYNEQFF	TGTGCCAGCAGTCCCTTAGCGGGGACCTACAATGAGCAGTTCTTC
TRBV29-1	TRBJ2-2	13	few	TRBD1	CSAGTGNTGELFF	TGCAGCGCCGGGACAGGGAACACCGGGGAGCTGTTTTTT
TRBV5-5	TRBJ2-3	14	few	.	CASSLALNQDTQYF	TGTGCCAGCAGCTTGGCGCTGAATCAAGATACGCAGTATTTT
TRBV7-7	TRBJ1-5	17	few	.	CASSFGLGGSSNQPQHF	TGTGCCAGCAGCTTCGGTTTAGGGGGGAGTAGCAATCAGCCCCAGCATTTT
TRBV5-1	TRBJ2-7	16	few	.	CASSPRAGGFTTGQYF	TGCGCCAGCAGCCCTAGGGCCGGGGGCTTCACTACGGGGCAGTACTTC
TRBV9	TRBJ2-3	14	.	TRBD2	CASTLGGNTDTQYF	TGTGCCAGCACCCTGGGGGGGAACACAGATACGCAGTATTTT